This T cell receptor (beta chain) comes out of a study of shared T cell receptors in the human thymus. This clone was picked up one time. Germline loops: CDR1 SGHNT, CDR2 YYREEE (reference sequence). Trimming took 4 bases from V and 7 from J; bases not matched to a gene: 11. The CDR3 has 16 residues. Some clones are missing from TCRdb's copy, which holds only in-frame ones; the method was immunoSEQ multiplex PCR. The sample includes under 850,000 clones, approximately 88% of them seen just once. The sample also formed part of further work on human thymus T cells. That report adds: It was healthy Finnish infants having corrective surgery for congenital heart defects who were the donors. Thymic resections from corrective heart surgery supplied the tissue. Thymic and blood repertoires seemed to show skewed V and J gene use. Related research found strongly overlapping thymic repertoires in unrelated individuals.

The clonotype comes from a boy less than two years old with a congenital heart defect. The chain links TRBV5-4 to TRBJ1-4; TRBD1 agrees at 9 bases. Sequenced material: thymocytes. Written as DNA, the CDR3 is TGTGCCAGCAGCCCGGGGAGGGGACAGGGAGGTGAAAAACTGTTTTTT. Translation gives CASSPGRGQGGEKLFF.